This TCR beta chain was recovered during a study of T cell responses to AZD1222 COVID-19 vaccine. Study-wide points: Sampling captured repertoires only after the peak T cell response. A mostly white British donor set with more females was recruited, and clonal diversity was possibly underestimated. The study reported that nearly half of spike-specific TCRs target unmutated variant regions. After two AZD1222 doses, spike-specific TCR breadth and depth rose versus day 0.

Repertoires were generated with immunoSEQ multiplex PCR, while TCRdb's copy carries only in-frame clones and drops some. The data contain 150,000 to 200,000 clones, about 94% of them singletons. A remark on this clone: Its antigen is still unknown.

The CDR3 has 12 residues. The V gene end was trimmed by 4 bases and the J gene end by 7 bases; junction bases not matched to a gene: 3. The germline gives CDR1 GTSNPN, CDR2 SVGIG (reference sequence). The chain is built from TRBV30 and TRBJ2-7, with 11 nucleotides matching TRBD2. The material sequenced was peripheral blood, taken on day 0 of AZD1222 vaccination. The clonotype originates from an adult in good health. The chain's CDR3 is CAWTSGRREQYF. The CDR3 DNA sequence: TGTGCCTGGACTAGCGGGAGGAGGGAGCAGTACTTC.